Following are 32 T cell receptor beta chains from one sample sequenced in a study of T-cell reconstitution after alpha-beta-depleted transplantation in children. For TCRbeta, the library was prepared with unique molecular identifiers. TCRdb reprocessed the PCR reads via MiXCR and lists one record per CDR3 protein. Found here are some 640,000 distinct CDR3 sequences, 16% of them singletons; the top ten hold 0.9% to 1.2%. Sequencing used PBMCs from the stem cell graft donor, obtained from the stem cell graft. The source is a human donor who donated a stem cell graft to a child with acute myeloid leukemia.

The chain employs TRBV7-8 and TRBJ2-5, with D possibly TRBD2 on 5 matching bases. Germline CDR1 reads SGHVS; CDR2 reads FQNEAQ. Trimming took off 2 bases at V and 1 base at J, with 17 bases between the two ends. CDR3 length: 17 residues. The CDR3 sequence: CASSLILPGLLQETQYF. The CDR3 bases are TGTGCCAGCAGCTTAATCTTACCCGGACTCCTCCAAGAGACCCAGTACTTC.

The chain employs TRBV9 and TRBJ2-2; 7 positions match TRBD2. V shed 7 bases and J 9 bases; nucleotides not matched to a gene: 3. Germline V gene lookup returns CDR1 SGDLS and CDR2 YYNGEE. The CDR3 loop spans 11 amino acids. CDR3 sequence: CASGRERELFF. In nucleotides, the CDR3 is TGTGCCAGCGGGAGGGAGCGGGAGCTGTTTTTT.

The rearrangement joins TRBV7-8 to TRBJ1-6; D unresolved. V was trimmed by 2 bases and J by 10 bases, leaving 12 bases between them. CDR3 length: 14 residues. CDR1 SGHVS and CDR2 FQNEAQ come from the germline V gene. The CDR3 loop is CASSLHLRSSPLHF. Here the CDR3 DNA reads TGTGCCAGCAGCTTACACCTTAGGTCATCACCCCTCCACTTT.

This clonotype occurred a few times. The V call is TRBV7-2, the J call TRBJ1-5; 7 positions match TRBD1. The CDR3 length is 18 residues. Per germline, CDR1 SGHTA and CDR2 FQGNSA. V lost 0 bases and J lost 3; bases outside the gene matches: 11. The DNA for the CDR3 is TGTGCCAGCAGCTTAGCCCCTAGTGAGGGGGCCTACAATCAGCCCCAGCATTTT. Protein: CASSLAPSEGAYNQPQHF.

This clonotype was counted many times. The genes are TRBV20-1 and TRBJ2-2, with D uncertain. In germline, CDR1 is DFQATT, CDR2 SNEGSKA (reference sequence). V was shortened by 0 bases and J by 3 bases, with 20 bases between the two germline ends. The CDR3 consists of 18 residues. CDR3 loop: CSARDLEGSGEDTGELFF. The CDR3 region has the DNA TGCAGTGCTAGAGATCTCGAAGGATCCGGTGAGGACACCGGGGAGCTGTTTTTT.

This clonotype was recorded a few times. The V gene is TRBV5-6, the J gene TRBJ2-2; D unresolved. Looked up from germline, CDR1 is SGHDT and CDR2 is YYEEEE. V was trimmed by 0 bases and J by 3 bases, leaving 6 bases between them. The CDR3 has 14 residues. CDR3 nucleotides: TGTGCCAGCAGCTTGGATGGGTACACCGGGGAGCTGTTTTTT. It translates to CASSLDGYTGELFF.

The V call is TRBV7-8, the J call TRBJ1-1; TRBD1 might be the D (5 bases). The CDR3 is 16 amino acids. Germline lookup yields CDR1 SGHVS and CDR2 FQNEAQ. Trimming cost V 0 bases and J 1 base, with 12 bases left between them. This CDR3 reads CASSLAGRVWNTEAFF. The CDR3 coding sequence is TGTGCCAGCAGCTTAGCGGGCAGGGTTTGGAACACTGAAGCTTTCTTT.

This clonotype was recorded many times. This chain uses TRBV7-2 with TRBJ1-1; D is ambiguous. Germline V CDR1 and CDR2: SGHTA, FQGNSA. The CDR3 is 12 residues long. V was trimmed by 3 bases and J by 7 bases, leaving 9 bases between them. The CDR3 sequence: CASSFGKVEAFF. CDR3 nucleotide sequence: TGTGCCAGCAGCTTTGGCAAGGTTGAAGCTTTCTTT.

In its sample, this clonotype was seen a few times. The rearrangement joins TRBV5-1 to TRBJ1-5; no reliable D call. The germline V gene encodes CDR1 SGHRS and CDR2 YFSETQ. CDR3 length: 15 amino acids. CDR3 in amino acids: CGLCVRRNSNQPQHF. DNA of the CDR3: TGCGGGTTGTGCGTACGGCGGAATAGCAATCAGCCCCAGCATTTT.

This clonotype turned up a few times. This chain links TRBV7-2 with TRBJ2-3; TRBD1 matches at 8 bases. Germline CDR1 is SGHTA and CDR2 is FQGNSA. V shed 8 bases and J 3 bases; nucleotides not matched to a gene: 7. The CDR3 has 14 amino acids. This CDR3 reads CASHRTGGTDTQYF. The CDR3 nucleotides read TGTGCCAGCCACCGTACAGGGGGGACAGATACGCAGTATTTT.

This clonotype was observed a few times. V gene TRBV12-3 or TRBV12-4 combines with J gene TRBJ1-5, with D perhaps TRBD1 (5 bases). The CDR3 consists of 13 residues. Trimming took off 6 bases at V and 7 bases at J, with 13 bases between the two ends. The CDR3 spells CASSFRDYQPQHF. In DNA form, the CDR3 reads TGTGCCAGCAGCTTCAGGGACTACCAGCCCCAGCATTTT.

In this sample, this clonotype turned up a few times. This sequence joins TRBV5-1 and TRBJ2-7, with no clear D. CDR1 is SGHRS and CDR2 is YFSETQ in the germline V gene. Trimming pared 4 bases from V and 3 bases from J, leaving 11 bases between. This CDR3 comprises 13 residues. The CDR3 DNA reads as TGCGCCAGCAGCCGGACGGAGCTCTACGAGCAGTACTTC. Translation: CASSRTELYEQYF.

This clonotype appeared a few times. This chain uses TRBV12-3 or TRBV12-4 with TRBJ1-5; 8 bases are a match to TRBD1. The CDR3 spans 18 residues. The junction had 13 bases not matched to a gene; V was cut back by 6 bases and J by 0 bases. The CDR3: CASRPGTGRSYSNQPQHF. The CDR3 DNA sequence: TGTGCCAGCAGGCCTGGGACAGGCCGTTCTTATAGCAATCAGCCCCAGCATTTT.

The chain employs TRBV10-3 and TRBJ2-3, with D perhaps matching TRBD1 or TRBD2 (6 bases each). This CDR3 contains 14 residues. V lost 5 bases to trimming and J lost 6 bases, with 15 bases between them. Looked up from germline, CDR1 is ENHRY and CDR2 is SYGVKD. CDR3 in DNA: TGTGCCATCAGTTGGGGGTCGGGGGCCGATACGCAGTATTTT. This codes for CAISWGSGADTQYF.

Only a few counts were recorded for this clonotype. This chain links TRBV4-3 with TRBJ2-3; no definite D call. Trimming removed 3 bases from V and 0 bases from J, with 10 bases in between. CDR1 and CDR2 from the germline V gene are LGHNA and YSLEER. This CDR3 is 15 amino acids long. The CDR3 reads CASSHLGRSTDTQYF. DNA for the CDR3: TGCGCCAGCAGCCATCTAGGCCGTAGCACAGATACGCAGTATTTT.

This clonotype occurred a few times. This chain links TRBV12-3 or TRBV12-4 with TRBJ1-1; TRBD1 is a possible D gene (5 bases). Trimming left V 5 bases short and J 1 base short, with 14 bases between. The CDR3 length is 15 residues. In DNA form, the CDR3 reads TGTGCCAGCAGTCCCCATGGAGGGACGAACACTGAAGCTTTCTTT. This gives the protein CASSPHGGTNTEAFF.

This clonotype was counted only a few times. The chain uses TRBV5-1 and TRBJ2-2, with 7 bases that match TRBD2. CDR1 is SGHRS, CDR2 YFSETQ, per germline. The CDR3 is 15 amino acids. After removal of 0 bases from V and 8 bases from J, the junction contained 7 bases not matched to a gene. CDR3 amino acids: CASSLEASGRGELFF. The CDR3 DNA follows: TGCGCCAGCAGCTTGGAAGCTAGCGGTAGGGGGGAGCTGTTTTTT.

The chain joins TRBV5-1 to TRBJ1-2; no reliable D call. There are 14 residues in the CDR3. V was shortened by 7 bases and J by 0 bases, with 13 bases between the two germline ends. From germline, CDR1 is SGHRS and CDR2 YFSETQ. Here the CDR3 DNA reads TGCGCCAGCCGCCCGGAGGTAGCTAACTATGGCTACACCTTC. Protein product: CASRPEVANYGYTF.

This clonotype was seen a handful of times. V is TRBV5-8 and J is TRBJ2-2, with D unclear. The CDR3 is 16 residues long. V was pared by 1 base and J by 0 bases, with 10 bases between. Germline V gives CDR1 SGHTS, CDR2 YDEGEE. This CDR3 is CASSLSYGTNTGELFF. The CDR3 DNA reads TGTGCCAGCAGCTTGAGCTACGGAACGAACACCGGGGAGCTGTTTTTT.

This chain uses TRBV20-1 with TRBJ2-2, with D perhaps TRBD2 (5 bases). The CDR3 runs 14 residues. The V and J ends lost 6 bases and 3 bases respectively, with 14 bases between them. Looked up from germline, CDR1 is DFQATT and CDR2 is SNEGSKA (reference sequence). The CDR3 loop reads CSAPDWGDTGELFF. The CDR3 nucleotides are TGCAGTGCGCCGGACTGGGGAGACACCGGGGAGCTGTTTTTT.

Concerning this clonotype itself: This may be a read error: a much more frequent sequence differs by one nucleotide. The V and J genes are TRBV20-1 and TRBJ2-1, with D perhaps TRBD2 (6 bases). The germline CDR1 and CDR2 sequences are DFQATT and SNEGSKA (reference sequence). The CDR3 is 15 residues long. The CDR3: CSAGLGGRTYNDQFF. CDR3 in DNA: TGCAGTGCCGGTCTCGGAGGGAGGACCTACAATGACCAGTTCTTC.

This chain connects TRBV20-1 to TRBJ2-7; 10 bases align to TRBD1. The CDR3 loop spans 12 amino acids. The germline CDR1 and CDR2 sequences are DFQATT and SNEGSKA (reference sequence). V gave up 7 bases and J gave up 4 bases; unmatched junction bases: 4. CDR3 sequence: CSGGTGVYEQYF. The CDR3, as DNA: TGCAGTGGTGGGACAGGGGTATACGAGCAGTACTTC.

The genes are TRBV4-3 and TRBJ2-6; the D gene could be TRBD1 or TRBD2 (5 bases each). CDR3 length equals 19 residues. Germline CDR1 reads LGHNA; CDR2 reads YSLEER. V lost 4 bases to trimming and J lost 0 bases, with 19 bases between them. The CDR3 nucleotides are TGCGCCAGCAGCCCCTCCCTACTAGGGGCCAGCTCTGGGGCCAACGTCCTGACTTTC. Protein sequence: CASSPSLLGASSGANVLTF.

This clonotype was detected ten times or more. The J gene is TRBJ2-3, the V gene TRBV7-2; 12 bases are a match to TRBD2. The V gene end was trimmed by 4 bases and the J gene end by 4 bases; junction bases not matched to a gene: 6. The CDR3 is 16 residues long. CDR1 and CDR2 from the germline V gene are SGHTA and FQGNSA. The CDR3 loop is CASSSFLAGGSDTQYF. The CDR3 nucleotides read TGTGCCAGCAGCTCTTTCCTAGCGGGGGGGTCAGATACGCAGTATTTT.

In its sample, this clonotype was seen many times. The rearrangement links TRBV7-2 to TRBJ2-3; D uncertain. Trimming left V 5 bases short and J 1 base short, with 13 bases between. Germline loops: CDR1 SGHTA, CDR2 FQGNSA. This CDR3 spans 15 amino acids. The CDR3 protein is CASSPRRVRTDTQYF. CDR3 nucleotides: TGTGCCAGCAGCCCCCGCCGCGTTCGCACAGATACGCAGTATTTT. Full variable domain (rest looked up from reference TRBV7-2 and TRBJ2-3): GAGVSQSPSNKVTEKGKDVELRCDPISGHTALYWYRQSLGQGLEFLIYFQGNSAPDKSGLPSDRFSAERTGGSVSTLTIQRTQQEDSAVYLCASSPRRVRTDTQYFGPGTRLTVL.

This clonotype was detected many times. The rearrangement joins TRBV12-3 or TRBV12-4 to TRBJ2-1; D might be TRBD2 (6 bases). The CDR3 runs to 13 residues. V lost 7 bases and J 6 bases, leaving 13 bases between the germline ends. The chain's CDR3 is CASNLGRINEQFF. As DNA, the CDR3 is TGTGCCAGCAACTTAGGGAGGATCAATGAGCAGTTCTTC.

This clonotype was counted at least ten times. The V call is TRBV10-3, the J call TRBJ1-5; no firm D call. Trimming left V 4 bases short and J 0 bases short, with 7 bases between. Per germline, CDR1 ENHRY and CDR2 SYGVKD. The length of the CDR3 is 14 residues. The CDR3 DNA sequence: TGTGCCATCAGTGGAACAGATAGCAATCAGCCCCAGCATTTT. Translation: CAISGTDSNQPQHF.

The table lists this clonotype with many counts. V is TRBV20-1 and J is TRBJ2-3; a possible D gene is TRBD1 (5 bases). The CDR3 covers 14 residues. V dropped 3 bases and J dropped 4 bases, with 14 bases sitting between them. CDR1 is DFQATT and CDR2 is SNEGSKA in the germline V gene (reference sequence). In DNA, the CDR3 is TGCAGTGCTAGGCCGGGCCAGGGCCCAGATACGCAGTATTTT. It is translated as CSARPGQGPDTQYF.

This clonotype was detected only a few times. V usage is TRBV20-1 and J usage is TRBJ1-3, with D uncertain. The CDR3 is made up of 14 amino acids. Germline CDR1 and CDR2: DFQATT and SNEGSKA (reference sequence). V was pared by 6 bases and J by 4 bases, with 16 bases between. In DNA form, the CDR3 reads TGCAGTGCCAGTTGGGAGATGCGAGGAAACACCATATATTTT. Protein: CSASWEMRGNTIYF.

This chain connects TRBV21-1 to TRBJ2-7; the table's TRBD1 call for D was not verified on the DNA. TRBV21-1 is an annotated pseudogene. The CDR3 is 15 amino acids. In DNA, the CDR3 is TGTGCCAGCAGCAAAATTAACAGGTCCCCCAAGGAGCAGTACTTC. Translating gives CASSKINRSPKEQYF.

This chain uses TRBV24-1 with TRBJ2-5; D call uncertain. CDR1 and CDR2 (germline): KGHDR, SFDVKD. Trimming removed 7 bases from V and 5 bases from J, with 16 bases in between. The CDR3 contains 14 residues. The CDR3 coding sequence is TGTGCCACCAGCTCCCTGGATCAGGCGGAGACCCAGTACTTC. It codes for CATSSLDQAETQYF.

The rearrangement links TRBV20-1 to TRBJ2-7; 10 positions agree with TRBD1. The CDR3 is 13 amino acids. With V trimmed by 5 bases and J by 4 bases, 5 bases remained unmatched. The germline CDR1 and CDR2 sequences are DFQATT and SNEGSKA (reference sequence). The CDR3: CSAETGGAYEQYF. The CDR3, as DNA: TGCAGTGCTGAGACAGGGGGCGCATACGAGCAGTACTTC.